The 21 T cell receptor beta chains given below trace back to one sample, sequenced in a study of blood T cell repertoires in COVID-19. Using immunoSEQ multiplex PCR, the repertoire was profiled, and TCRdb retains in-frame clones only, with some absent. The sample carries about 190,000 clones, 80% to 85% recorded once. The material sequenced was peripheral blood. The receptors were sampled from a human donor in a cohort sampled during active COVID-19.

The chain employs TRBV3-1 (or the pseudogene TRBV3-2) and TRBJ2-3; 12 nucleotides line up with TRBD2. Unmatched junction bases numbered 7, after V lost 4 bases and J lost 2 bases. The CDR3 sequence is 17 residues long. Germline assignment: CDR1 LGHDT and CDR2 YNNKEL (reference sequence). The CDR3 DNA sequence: TGTGCCAGCAGCCCACTTACTAGCGGGAGGACCACAGATACGCAGTATTTT. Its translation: CASSPLTSGRTTDTQYF.

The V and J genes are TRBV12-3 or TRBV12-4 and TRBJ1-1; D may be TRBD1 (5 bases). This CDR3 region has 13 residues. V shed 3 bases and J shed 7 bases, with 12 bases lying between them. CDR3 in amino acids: CASSFGGGIEAFF. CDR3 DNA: TGTGCCAGCAGTTTCGGGGGTGGGATTGAAGCTTTCTTT.

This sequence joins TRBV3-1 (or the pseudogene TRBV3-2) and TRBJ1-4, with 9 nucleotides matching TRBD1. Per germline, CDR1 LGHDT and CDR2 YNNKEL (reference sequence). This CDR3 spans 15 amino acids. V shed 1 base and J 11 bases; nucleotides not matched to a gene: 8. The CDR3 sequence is CASSQGVGTGLKLFF. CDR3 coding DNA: TGTGCCAGCAGCCAAGGGGTCGGGACAGGGTTGAAACTGTTTTTT.

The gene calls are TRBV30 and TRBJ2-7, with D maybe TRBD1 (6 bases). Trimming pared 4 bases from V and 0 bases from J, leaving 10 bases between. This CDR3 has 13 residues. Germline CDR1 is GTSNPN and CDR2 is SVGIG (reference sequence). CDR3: CAWNGGPSYEQYF. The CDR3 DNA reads TGTGCCTGGAATGGGGGCCCCTCCTACGAGCAGTACTTC.

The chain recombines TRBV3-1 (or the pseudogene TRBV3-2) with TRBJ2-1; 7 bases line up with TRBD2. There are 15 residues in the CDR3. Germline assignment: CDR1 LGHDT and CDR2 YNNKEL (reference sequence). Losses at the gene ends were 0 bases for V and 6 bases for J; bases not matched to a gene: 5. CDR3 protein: CASSQDLAVTNEQFF. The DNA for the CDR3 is TGTGCCAGCAGCCAAGATCTAGCGGTGACCAATGAGCAGTTCTTC.

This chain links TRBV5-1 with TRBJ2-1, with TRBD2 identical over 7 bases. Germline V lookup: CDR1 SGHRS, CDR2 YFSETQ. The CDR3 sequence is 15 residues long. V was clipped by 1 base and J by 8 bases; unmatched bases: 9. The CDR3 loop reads CASSLLGGRIHEQFF. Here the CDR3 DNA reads TGCGCCAGCAGCTTGTTAGGCGGGAGAATCCATGAGCAGTTCTTC.

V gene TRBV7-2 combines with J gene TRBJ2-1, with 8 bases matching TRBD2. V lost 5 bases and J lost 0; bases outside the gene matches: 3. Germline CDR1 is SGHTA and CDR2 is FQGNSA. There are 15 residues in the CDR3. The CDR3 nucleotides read TGTGCCAGCAGCCTGAGCGGGAGCTCCTACAATGAGCAGTTCTTC. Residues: CASSLSGSSYNEQFF. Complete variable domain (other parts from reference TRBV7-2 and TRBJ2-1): GAGVSQSPSNKVTEKGKDVELRCDPISGHTALYWYRQSLGQGLEFLIYFQGNSAPDKSGLPSDRFSAERTGGSVSTLTIQRTQQEDSAVYLCASSLSGSSYNEQFFGPGTRLTVL.

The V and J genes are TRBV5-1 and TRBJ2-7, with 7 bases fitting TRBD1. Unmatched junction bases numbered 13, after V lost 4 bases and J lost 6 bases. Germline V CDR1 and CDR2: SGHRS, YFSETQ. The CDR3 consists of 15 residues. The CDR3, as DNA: TGCGCCAGCAGCCGAAGTGGGACAGCCCAAGCCGAGCAGTACTTC. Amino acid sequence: CASSRSGTAQAEQYF.

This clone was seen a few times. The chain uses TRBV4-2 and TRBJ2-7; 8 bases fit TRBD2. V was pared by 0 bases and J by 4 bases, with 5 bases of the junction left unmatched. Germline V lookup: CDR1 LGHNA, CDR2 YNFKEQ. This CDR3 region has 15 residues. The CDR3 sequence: CASSQESGSWYEQYF. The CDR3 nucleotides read TGTGCCAGCAGCCAAGAGAGCGGGAGCTGGTACGAGCAGTACTTC.

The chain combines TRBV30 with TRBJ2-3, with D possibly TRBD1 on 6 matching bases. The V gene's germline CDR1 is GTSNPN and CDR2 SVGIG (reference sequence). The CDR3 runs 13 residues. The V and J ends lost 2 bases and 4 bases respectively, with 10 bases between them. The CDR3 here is CAWSLRGPDTQYF. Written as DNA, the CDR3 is TGTGCCTGGAGTCTCAGGGGTCCAGATACGCAGTATTTT.

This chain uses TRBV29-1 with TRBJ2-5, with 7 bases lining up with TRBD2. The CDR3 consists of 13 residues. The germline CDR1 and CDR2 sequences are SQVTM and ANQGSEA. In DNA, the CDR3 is TGCAGTGCCGGCGGCGGGAGACGGCAGACCCAGTACTTC. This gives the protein CSAGGGRRQTQYF.

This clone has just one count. The CDR3 sequence: CASSSQGHEQYF. CDR3 DNA sequence: TGCGCCAGCAGCTCGCAGGGGCACGAGCAGTACTTC. The chain is built from TRBV5-1 and TRBJ2-7, with D possibly being TRBD1 (6 bases). Trimming removed 3 bases at V and 5 bases at J, with 9 bases between. The germline CDR1 and CDR2 sequences are SGHRS and YFSETQ. The CDR3 extends over 12 amino acids.

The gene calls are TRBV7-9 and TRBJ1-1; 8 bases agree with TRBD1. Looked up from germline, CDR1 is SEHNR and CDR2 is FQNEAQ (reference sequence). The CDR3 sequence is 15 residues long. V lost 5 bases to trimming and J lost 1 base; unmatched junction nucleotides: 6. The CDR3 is CASSPGTGKNTEAFF. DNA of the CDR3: TGTGCCAGCAGCCCAGGGACAGGAAAGAACACTGAAGCTTTCTTT.

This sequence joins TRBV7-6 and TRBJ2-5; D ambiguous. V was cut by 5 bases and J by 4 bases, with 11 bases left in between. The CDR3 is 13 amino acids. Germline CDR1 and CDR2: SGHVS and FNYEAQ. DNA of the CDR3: TGTGCCAGCAGCCGAGACCGACTAGAGACCCAGTACTTC. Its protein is CASSRDRLETQYF. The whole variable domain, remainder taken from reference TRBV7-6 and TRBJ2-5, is GAGVSQSPRYKVTKRGQDVALRCDPISGHVSLYWYRQALGQGPEFLTYFNYEAQQDKSGLPNDRFSAERPEGSISTLTIQRTEQRDSAMYRCASSRDRLETQYFGPGTRLLVL.

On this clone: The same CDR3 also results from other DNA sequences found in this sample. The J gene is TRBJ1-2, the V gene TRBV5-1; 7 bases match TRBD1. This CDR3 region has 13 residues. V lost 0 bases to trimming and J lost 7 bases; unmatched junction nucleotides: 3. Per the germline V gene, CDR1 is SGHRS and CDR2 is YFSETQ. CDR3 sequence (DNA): TGCGCCAGCAGCTTGGGACAGGGTTCTGGCTACACCTTC. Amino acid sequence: CASSLGQGSGYTF.

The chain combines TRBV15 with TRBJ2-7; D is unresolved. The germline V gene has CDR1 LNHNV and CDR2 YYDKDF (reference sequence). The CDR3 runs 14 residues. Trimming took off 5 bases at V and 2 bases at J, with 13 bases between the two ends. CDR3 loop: CATSRSDSTYEQYF. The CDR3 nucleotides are TGTGCCACCAGCCGTTCCGACTCTACCTACGAGCAGTACTTC.

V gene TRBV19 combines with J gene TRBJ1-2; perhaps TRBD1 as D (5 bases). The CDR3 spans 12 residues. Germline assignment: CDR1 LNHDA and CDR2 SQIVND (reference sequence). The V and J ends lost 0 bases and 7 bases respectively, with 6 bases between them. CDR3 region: CASSIDRVGYTF. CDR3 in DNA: TGTGCCAGTAGTATAGACAGGGTTGGCTACACCTTC.

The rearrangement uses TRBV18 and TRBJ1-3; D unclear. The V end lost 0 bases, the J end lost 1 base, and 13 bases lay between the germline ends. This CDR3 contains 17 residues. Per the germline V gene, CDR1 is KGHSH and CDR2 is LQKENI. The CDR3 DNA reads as TGTGCCAGCTCACCACCGGGAGGTTCGACTTCTGGAAACACCATATATTTT. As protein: CASSPPGGSTSGNTIYF.

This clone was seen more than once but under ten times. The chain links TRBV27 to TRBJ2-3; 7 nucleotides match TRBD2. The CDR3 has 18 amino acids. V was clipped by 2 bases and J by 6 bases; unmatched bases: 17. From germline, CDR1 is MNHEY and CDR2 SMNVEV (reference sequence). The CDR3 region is CASSLPSTGGSRSDTQYF. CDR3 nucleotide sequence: TGTGCCAGCAGTTTACCCTCGACTGGCGGGAGTAGGTCGGATACGCAGTATTTT.

CDR3 residues: CASSGAGFYNEQFF. The CDR3 DNA reads TGCGCCAGCAGCGGTGCAGGGTTCTACAATGAGCAGTTCTTC. This chain links TRBV4-1 with TRBJ2-1, with D perhaps matching TRBD1 (5 bases). V was trimmed by 5 bases and J by 3 bases, leaving 11 bases between them. Germline CDR1 MGHRA, CDR2 YSYEKL. This CDR3 is built from 14 residues.

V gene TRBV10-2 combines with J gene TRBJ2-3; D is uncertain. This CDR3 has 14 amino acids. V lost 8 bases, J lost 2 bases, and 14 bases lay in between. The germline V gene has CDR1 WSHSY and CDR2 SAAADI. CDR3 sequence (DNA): TGCGCCAGCTCCTCTAGTTGGAACACAGATACGCAGTATTTT. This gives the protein CASSSSWNTDTQYF.